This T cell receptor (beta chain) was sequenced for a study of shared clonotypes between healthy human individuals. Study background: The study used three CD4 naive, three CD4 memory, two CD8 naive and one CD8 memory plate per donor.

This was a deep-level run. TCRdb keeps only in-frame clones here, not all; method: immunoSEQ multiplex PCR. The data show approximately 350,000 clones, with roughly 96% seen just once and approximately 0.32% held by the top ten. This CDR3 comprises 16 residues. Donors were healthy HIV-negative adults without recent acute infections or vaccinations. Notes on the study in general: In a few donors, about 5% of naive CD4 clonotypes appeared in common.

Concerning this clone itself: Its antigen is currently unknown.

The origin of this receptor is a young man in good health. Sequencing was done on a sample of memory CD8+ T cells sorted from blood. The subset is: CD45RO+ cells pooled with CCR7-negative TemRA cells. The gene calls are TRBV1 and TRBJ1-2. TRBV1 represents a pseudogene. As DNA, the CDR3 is TGCACCAGCAGGAAGGAGCTTGTGCGAAAGACCTATGGCTACACCTTC. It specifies CTSRKELVRKTYGYTF.